The 14 T cell receptor beta chains reported below all come from one sample, sequenced in a study of blood T cell repertoires in COVID-19 (dated by TCRdb to about 2020). Libraries were built with the immunoSEQ multiplex PCR assay. The clones in this table, taken by TCRdb from immuneACCESS, are in-frame only. Not every clone is retained; where verified, under half of the shortfall comes from an unresolved V gene, and the cause of the rest is unknown. The sample has about 170,000 clones on record, just over 90% of them singletons. The ten most abundant clones make up approximately 4.6% of the sample. Sequences were obtained from peripheral blood. All receptors derive from a young man with COVID-19, enrolled during active disease.

This clone has a handful of counts. V usage is TRBV28 and J usage is TRBJ1-5, with 7 positions matching TRBD1. Unmatched junction bases numbered 10, after V lost 6 bases and J lost 5 bases. CDR3 length equals 15 residues. The germline gives CDR1 MDHEN, CDR2 SYDVKM. Here the CDR3 reads CASRPPRQGYQPQHF. CDR3 bases: TGTGCCAGCAGACCGCCCCGACAGGGATATCAGCCCCAGCATTTT.

The chain couples TRBV4-3 to TRBJ1-1; a possible D gene is TRBD1 (5 bases). Deletions cut 0 bases from V and 5 bases from J, with 13 bases between. The germline CDR1 and CDR2 sequences are LGHNA and YSLEER. The CDR3 is made up of 15 amino acids. CDR3 bases: TGCGCCAGCAGCCAAGATACCCAGGGTCGGACTGAAGCTTTCTTT. Translating it yields CASSQDTQGRTEAFF.

The chain couples TRBV5-5 to TRBJ1-1; TRBD1 is a possible D gene (5 bases). Germline CDR1 SGHKS, CDR2 YYEKEE (reference sequence). This CDR3 contains 13 residues. The germline V and J ends were trimmed by 4 bases and 1 base, with 8 bases remaining between them. CDR3 residues: CASSVGGNTEAFF. The CDR3 nucleotides are TGTGCCAGCAGCGTCGGGGGGAACACTGAAGCTTTCTTT.

V and J are TRBV7-2 and TRBJ2-3; D is possibly TRBD2 (6 bases). Germline values: CDR1 SGHTA, CDR2 FQGNSA. CDR3 length: 15 residues. Trimming left V 6 bases short and J 2 bases short, with 15 bases between. This CDR3 is CASRFLAENTDTQYF. The CDR3 DNA follows: TGTGCCAGCAGATTTTTAGCGGAAAACACAGATACGCAGTATTTT. The whole variable domain, filled in from reference TRBV7-2 and TRBJ2-3, reads GAGVSQSPSNKVTEKGKDVELRCDPISGHTALYWYRQSLGQGLEFLIYFQGNSAPDKSGLPSDRFSAERTGGSVSTLTIQRTQQEDSAVYLCASRFLAENTDTQYFGPGTRLTVL.

The chain couples TRBV19 to TRBJ2-7; 9 bases align to TRBD1. The germline CDR1 and CDR2 sequences are LNHDA and SQIVND (reference sequence). This CDR3 spans 15 amino acids. V lost 3 bases and J lost 4; bases outside the gene matches: 7. The CDR3 spells CASSMAGQGGYEQYF. The CDR3 DNA reads as TGTGCCAGTAGTATGGCGGGACAGGGAGGGTACGAGCAGTACTTC.

The rearrangement uses TRBV11-2 and TRBJ2-7; 8 bases fit TRBD1. V trimming: 3 bases; J trimming: 1 base; junction bases outside the gene matches: 11. Germline V CDR1 and CDR2: SGHAT, FQNNGV. This CDR3 is built from 17 residues. DNA of the CDR3: TGTGCCAGCAGCTTCCGTCCCGGAGGACAGGGATCCTACGAGCAGTACTTC. Translation gives CASSFRPGGQGSYEQYF. The full variable domain, completed using reference TRBV11-2 and TRBJ2-7, is EAGVAQSPRYKIIEKRQSVAFWCNPISGHATLYWYQQILGQGPKLLIQFQNNGVVDDSQLPKDRFSAERLKGVDSTLKIQPAKLEDSAVYLCASSFRPGGQGSYEQYFGPGTRLTVT.

J is TRBJ2-7 and V is TRBV7-2; D might be TRBD1 (5 bases). V lost 5 bases to trimming and J lost 2 bases, with 13 bases between them. The CDR3 runs 14 residues. Germline V gene sequence: CDR1 SGHTA, CDR2 FQGNSA. The CDR3 region has the DNA TGTGCCAGCAGCCCAGAGGACAAGCCCTACGAGCAGTACTTC. Translation: CASSPEDKPYEQYF.

In this sample, this clone turned up a few times. This chain joins TRBV7-2 and TRBJ1-5; unclear D gene. The germline gives CDR1 SGHTA, CDR2 FQGNSA. CDR3 length equals 16 residues. The ends were cut back, 3 bases at V and 1 base at J, with 13 bases in the middle. As DNA, the CDR3 is TGTGCCAGCAGCTTGCGGGAGGAAGCGAGCAATCAGCCCCAGCATTTT. As protein: CASSLREEASNQPQHF.

The CDR3 DNA is TGTGCCAGCAGTTTTCCGACAGGGAGGCCCCAAGAGACCCAGTACTTC. This gives the protein CASSFPTGRPQETQYF. The chain uses TRBV28 and TRBJ2-5, with D maybe TRBD1 (7 bases). Germline CDR1 and CDR2: MDHEN and SYDVKM. The ends were cut back, 3 bases at V and 1 base at J, with 15 bases in the middle. This CDR3 region has 16 residues.

The J gene is TRBJ1-5, the V gene TRBV9, with a tentative D call TRBD1 (5 bases). The CDR3 runs to 15 residues. Trimming stripped 3 bases from V and 4 bases from J, with 14 bases between. Germline CDR1 and CDR2: SGDLS and YYNGEE. CDR3 bases: TGTGCCAGCAGCGGCTGGGGCAGCCCTAATCAGCCCCAGCATTTT. As protein: CASSGWGSPNQPQHF.

This rearrangement joins TRBV6-2 or TRBV6-3 to TRBJ2-1, with TRBD2 matching over 10 bases. V shed 2 bases, J shed 4 bases, and the junction held 17 bases outside the gene matches. Germline CDR1 reads MNHEY; CDR2 reads SVGEGT. The CDR3 covers 20 residues. The CDR3 DNA is TGTGCCAGCAGTTACCTGAAGGGGCGAAGCGGGAGGGCCGAATACAATGAGCAGTTCTTC. Protein product: CASSYLKGRSGRAEYNEQFF.

The CDR3 reads CASSVAGGMVETQYF. The CDR3, as DNA: TGTGCCAGCAGCGTAGCTGGAGGGATGGTGGAGACCCAGTACTTC. The chain has TRBV9 and TRBJ2-5; D is perhaps TRBD2 (6 bases). The germline CDR1 and CDR2 sequences are SGDLS and YYNGEE. The CDR3 is made up of 15 amino acids. Trimming cost V 0 bases and J 5 bases, with 14 bases left between them.

This clone was seen just once. This chain connects TRBV5-8 to TRBJ2-2, with 8 nucleotides matching TRBD1. The CDR3 consists of 15 residues. V was clipped by 2 bases and J by 7 bases; unmatched bases: 7. Germline CDR1 and CDR2: SGHTS and YDEGEE. CDR3 sequence (DNA): TGTGCCAGCAGCTTTAGGGACAGGAGGATCGGGGAGCTGTTTTTT. Translation gives CASSFRDRRIGELFF. Combining the CDR3 with reference TRBV5-8 and TRBJ2-2 gives the whole variable domain EAGVTQSPTHLIKTRGQQATLRCSPISGHTSVYWYQQALGLGLQFLLWYDEGEERNRGNFPPRFSGRQFPNYSSELNVNALELEDSALYLCASSFRDRRIGELFFGEGSRLTVL.

The chain uses TRBV29-1 and TRBJ1-1; a possible D gene is TRBD1 (5 bases). Germline lookup yields CDR1 SQVTM and CDR2 ANQGSEA. The ends were cut back, 1 base at V and 4 bases at J, with 19 bases in the middle. The CDR3 sequence is 16 residues long. CDR3 in DNA: TGCAGCGTTGAAGGTAGGGGCAGGCCCTGGGGCACTGAAGCTTTCTTT. Residues: CSVEGRGRPWGTEAFF.